This T cell receptor beta chain was profiled in a study of graft-versus-host responses after intestinal transplantation. Study-wide background: Each recipient received a multivisceral, liver-intestinal, or isolated intestinal graft. Every one of the recipients received anti-thymocyte globulin induction and afterwards took tacrolimus and steroids for around 3 years. Study-level points and caveats: Peak levels of circulating GvH clones tracked with early post-transplant HvG declines.

Produced via immunoSEQ multiplex PCR; TCRdb's table is partial and in-frame only. This sample carries over 70,000 clones, around four fifths of them seen once, and the ten largest clones take about 17%. About this clone: Antigen specificity is unknown.

This CDR3 has 15 amino acids. In germline, CDR1 is MNHNS, CDR2 SASEGT. The J segment lost 1 base and the V segment lost 3 bases, leaving 5 bases of the junction unmatched. The sequence was collected from a human donor who received an intestinal transplant. The material was unstimulated CD8+ T cells sorted from spleen or lymph node cells, obtained before intestinal transplant. The chain uses TRBV6-1 and TRBJ2-7, with 8 bases matching TRBD1. The CDR3 region is CASSEPGQESYEQYF. Here the CDR3 DNA reads TGTGCCAGCAGTGAGCCGGGACAGGAGTCCTACGAGCAGTACTTC.